The present T cell receptor (beta chain) was sequenced within a study of shared clonotypes between healthy human individuals. Produced via immunoSEQ multiplex PCR; TCRdb's table is partial and in-frame only. The repertoire includes some 2 million clones, roughly 94% of them detected once, and around 0.13% sits in the top ten. This receptor was obtained from a man between 18 and 35 years old in good health. The specimen was naive CD4+ T cells sorted from blood. Subset specified: CD45RA+ positively selected.

In nucleotides, the CDR3 is TGCAGCGTTCAACTCGACAGGGACTACGAGCAGTACTTC. This translates into CSVQLDRDYEQYF. The V gene is TRBV29-1, the J gene TRBJ2-7; 7 nucleotides match TRBD1. Germline V gene lookup returns CDR1 SQVTM and CDR2 ANQGSEA. V dropped 5 bases and J dropped 3; count of bases not matched to a gene: 7. The CDR3 sequence is 13 residues long.